This T cell receptor (beta chain) was recovered during a study of cytomegalovirus exposure and HLA in healthy donors. Trimming removed 8 bases from V and 0 bases from J, with 16 bases in between. This CDR3 is 15 amino acids long. Germline CDR1 KGHSH, CDR2 LQKENI. This clone was picked up one time. 13 Jbeta primers and 60 Vbeta primers were used for the PCR. Here immunoSEQ multiplex PCR was the method, and the copy in TCRdb shows in-frame clones only, minus some. The sample yields 150,000 to 250,000 clones, approximately 85% seen once. The sequencing input was PBMCs. This chain joins TRBV18 and TRBJ2-5, with D perhaps TRBD1 (5 bases). The clonotype was recovered from a woman aged 50 to 60 in good health and CMV-seronegative. CDR3 amino acids: CASTRQTINQETQYF. Written as DNA, the CDR3 is TGTGCCAGCACCCGACAGACCATCAACCAAGAGACCCAGTACTTC.